These 3 T cell receptor beta chains came from one sample sequenced in a study of OX40 agonist ivuxolimab in advanced cancers. The library was obtained by the immunoSEQ multiplex PCR assay. Here the immuneACCESS table is served through TCRdb, limited to in-frame sequences with V and J called. Missing clones are a known gap in these copies; in checked studies unresolved V genes cover under half, and the rest lacks a known reason. The sample includes approximately 74,000 clones, with around 91% observed a single time. The top ten constitute over 9.5% of the sample. The input for sequencing was CD4+ or CD8+ T cells sorted from blood, taken in a trial of the OX40 agonist ivuxolimab. These receptors were taken from an adult with an advanced solid tumor such as melanoma, head and neck, liver or kidney cancer.

This clone was picked up a small number of times. The J gene is TRBJ1-5, the V gene TRBV4-1; 8 bases fit TRBD1. Germline V CDR1 and CDR2: MGHRA, YSYEKL. The CDR3 spans 14 residues. The trim removed 1 base at V and 4 bases at J, leaving 0 bases unmatched. The DNA of the CDR3 is TGCGCCAGCAGCCAAGGACAGGGGAATCAGCCCCAGCATTTT. This sequence encodes CASSQGQGNQPQHF.

V usage is TRBV7-3 and J usage is TRBJ2-2; 12 positions match TRBD2. Trimming cost V 3 bases and J 5 bases; bases outside gene matches: 4. Germline CDR1 reads SGHTA; CDR2 reads FQGTGA. The length of the CDR3 is 16 residues. This CDR3 is CASSLTSGRGTGELFF. DNA of the CDR3: TGTGCCAGCAGCTTGACTAGCGGGAGAGGAACCGGGGAGCTGTTTTTT.

This clone came up once. The V and J genes are TRBV7-3 and TRBJ2-2; a weak D match, TRBD1 (6 bases). Germline V CDR1 and CDR2: SGHTA, FQGTGA. CDR3 length equals 13 residues. The V and J ends lost 4 bases and 7 bases respectively, with 10 bases between them. For the CDR3, the DNA is TGTGCCAGCAGCTCTACCAGGGGCGGGGAGCTGTTTTTT. Translating it yields CASSSTRGGELFF.